This T cell receptor beta chain is from a study of blood T cell repertoires in COVID-19. Across the whole study: Sources were T cells, B-cell-depleted T cells, or PBMCs; the material itself was cDNA or gDNA.

The Seattle patients joined while their infection was active and were tracked longitudinally afterward. The length of the CDR3 is 16 residues. V was trimmed by 4 bases and J by 0 bases, leaving 17 bases between them. In germline, CDR1 is SGHTS, CDR2 YDEGEE. In the study's own analysis: Reference gene primers were amplified, and this amplification served to estimate nucleated cell counts. Produced via immunoSEQ multiplex PCR; TCRdb's table is partial and in-frame only. That table furnishes V, J and clone size, whereas the DNA furnished D and trimming. The sample yields about 220,000 clones, around 85% seen once.

The chain couples TRBV5-8 to TRBJ2-7; D is ambiguous. The material sequenced was peripheral blood. The sequence was obtained from a woman in her 70s with COVID-19, enrolled during active disease. CDR3: CASSPRLAKSSYEQYF. CDR3 DNA: TGTGCCAGCAGCCCACGACTTGCTAAAAGCTCCTACGAGCAGTACTTC.